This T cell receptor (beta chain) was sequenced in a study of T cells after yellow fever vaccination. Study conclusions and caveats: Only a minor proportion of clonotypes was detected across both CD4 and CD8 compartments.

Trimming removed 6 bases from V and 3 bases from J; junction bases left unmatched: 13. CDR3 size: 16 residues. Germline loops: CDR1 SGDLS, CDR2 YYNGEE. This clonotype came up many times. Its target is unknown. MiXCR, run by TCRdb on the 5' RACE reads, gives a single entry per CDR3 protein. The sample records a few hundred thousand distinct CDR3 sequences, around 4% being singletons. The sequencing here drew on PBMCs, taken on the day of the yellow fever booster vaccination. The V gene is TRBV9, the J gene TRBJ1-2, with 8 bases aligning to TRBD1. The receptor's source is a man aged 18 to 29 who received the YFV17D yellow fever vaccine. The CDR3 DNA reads TGTGCCAGCACCGACCCCCGACAGGGGTGGGACTATGGCTACACCTTC. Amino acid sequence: CASTDPRQGWDYGYTF.